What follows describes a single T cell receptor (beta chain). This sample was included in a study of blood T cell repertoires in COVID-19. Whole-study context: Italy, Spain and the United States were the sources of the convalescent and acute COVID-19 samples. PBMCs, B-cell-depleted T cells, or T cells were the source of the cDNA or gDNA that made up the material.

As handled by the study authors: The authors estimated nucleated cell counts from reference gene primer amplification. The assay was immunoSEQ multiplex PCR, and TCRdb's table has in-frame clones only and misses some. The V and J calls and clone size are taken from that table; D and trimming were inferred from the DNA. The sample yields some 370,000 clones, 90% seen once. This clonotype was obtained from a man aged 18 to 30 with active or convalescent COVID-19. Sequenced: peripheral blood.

In nucleotides, the CDR3 is TGTGCCAGCAGTTACTATGCGGACGGGGGGGGAGATACGCAGTATTTT. It translates to CASSYYADGGGDTQYF. The chain employs TRBV6-5 and TRBJ2-3; 8 bases line up with TRBD2. The V segment lost 1 base and the J segment 5 bases; nucleotides outside the gene matches: 8. The CDR3 is made up of 16 amino acids. CDR1 MNHEY and CDR2 SVGAGI come from the germline V gene.